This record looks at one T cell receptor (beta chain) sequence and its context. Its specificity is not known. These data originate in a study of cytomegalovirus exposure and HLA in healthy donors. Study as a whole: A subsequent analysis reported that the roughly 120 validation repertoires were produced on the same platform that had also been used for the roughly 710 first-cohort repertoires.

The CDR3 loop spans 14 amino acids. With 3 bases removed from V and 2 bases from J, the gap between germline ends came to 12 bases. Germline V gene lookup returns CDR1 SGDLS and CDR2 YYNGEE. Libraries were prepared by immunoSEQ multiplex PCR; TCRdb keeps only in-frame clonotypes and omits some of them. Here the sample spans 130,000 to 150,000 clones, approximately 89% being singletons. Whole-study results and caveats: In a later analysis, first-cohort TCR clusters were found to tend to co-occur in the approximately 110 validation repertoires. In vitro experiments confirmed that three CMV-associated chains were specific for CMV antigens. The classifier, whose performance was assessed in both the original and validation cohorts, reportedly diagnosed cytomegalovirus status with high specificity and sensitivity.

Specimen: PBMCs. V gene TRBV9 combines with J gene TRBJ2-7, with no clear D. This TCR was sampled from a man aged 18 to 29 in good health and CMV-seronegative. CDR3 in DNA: TGTGCCAGCAGCGGACAAGTACCCCCCTACGAGCAGTACTTC. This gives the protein CASSGQVPPYEQYF. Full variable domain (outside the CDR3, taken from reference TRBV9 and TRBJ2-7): DSGVTQTPKHLITATGQRVTLRCSPRSGDLSVYWYQQSLDQGLQFLIQYYNGEERAKGNILERFSAQQFPDLHSELNLSSLELGDSALYFCASSGQVPPYEQYFGPGTRLTVT.